These 16 T cell receptor beta chains share one sample of origin, sequenced in a study of blood T cell repertoires in COVID-19. This table comes from immunoSEQ multiplex PCR, and its TCRdb copy is limited to in-frame clones, with some not included. The sample has approximately 91,000 clones, about three quarters seen once. Sequencing input: peripheral blood. These receptors were collected from a man aged 65-85 years with acute or convalescent COVID-19.

The rearrangement joins TRBV27 to TRBJ1-6; no firm D call. V gave up 3 bases and J gave up 4 bases, with 7 bases separating them. This CDR3 has 14 amino acids. In germline, CDR1 is MNHEY, CDR2 SMNVEV (reference sequence). CDR3 sequence (DNA): TGTGCCAGCAGTTTCCAGGATTATAATTCACCCCTCCACTTT. Amino acid sequence: CASSFQDYNSPLHF.

The chain employs TRBV5-1 and TRBJ1-1; the D is unclear. V was pared by 0 bases and J by 0 bases, with 12 bases between. Per the germline V gene, CDR1 is SGHRS and CDR2 is YFSETQ. The CDR3 consists of 16 residues. In DNA, the CDR3 is TGCGCCAGCAGCTTGGGGTGGCAGAACATGAACACTGAAGCTTTCTTT. The encoded protein is CASSLGWQNMNTEAFF.

Only a few counts were recorded for this clone. The chain carries TRBV27 and TRBJ1-4, with 9 bases lining up with TRBD1. The germline V gene encodes CDR1 MNHEY and CDR2 SMNVEV (reference sequence). After removal of 5 bases from V and 8 bases from J, the junction contained 9 bases not matched to a gene. This CDR3 contains 15 residues. CDR3 loop: CASSTTGTGREKLFF. CDR3 DNA: TGTGCCAGCAGTACCACCGGGACAGGGCGGGAAAAACTGTTTTTT.

The rearrangement links TRBV7-2 to TRBJ1-1; 9 bases are shared with TRBD1. CDR3 size: 14 residues. After removal of 3 bases from V and 4 bases from J, the junction contained 3 bases not matched to a gene. Germline V gene sequence: CDR1 SGHTA, CDR2 FQGNSA. The CDR3 bases are TGTGCCAGCAGCTTTCCGGGACAGGGCACTGAAGCTTTCTTT. Translation gives CASSFPGQGTEAFF.

This chain connects TRBV9 to TRBJ2-7; 9 bases fit TRBD1. There are 14 residues in the CDR3. V was clipped by 3 bases and J by 4 bases; unmatched bases: 5. Germline CDR1 and CDR2: SGDLS and YYNGEE. In DNA form, the CDR3 reads TGTGCCAGCAGCGGGCGGGACAGGGTATACGAGCAGTACGTC. It encodes CASSGRDRVYEQYV.

This clone was counted once. The DNA of the CDR3 is TGTGCCAGCACCCACGAGAGGGAGGGTGAGCAGTTCTTC. Translated, it gives CASTHEREGEQFF. The chain has TRBV7-9 and TRBJ2-1, with 7 nucleotides matching TRBD2. Germline CDR1 reads SEHNR; CDR2 reads FQNEAQ (reference sequence). The length of the CDR3 is 13 residues. V trimming: 7 bases; J trimming: 9 bases; junction bases outside the gene matches: 9.

The CDR3 reads CASSKEGQGRGYTF. In nucleotides, the CDR3 is TGTGCCAGCAGCAAAGAGGGACAGGGGAGAGGCTACACCTTC. V is TRBV6-5 and J is TRBJ1-2; 10 bases are a match to TRBD1. The CDR3 covers 14 residues. Trimming cost V 6 bases and J 8 bases; bases outside gene matches: 9. Germline V gene sequence: CDR1 MNHEY, CDR2 SVGAGI.

This clone was seen only a few times. The chain uses TRBV11-2 and TRBJ2-7, with a weak D call TRBD1 (5 bases). V was cut by 0 bases and J by 5 bases, with 8 bases left in between. Germline CDR1 and CDR2: SGHAT and FQNNGV. The CDR3 spans 13 residues. The CDR3: CASSLDLGDEQYF. CDR3 nucleotide sequence: TGTGCCAGCAGCTTAGATTTAGGGGACGAGCAGTACTTC.

The rearrangement links TRBV12-3 or TRBV12-4 to TRBJ2-3; no clear D gene. The CDR3 totals 13 residues. V dropped 10 bases and J dropped 0 bases, with 11 bases sitting between them. Written as DNA, the CDR3 is TGTGCCATTGAACTCGGGAGCACAGATACGCAGTATTTT. As protein: CAIELGSTDTQYF.

The chain recombines TRBV2 with TRBJ2-7; 10 bases align to TRBD1. V trimming: 7 bases; J trimming: 7 bases; junction bases outside the gene matches: 10. The CDR3 covers 14 residues. Germline CDR1 and CDR2: SNHLY and FYNNEI. The CDR3 nucleotides read TGTGCCAGCACTATCAGGACAGGGGGAGGAGAGCAGTACGTC. This encodes CASTIRTGGGEQYV.

The chain recombines TRBV29-1 with TRBJ1-1; D ambiguous. V was clipped by 3 bases and J by 0 bases, with 11 bases between them. Germline assignment: CDR1 SQVTM and CDR2 ANQGSEA. The CDR3 consists of 14 residues. CDR3 residues: CSVDHGPLNTEAFF. The CDR3 DNA reads as TGCAGCGTTGATCATGGGCCGCTGAACACTGAAGCTTTCTTT.

The chain joins TRBV5-6 to TRBJ2-5, with 12 bases aligning to TRBD2. V shed 1 base, J shed 2 bases, and the junction held 6 bases outside the gene matches. The CDR3 has 17 residues. Germline CDR1 and CDR2: SGHDT and YYEEEE. The CDR3 region is CASSLMASGGAQETQYF. CDR3 DNA: TGTGCCAGCAGCTTGATGGCTAGCGGGGGGGCACAAGAGACCCAGTACTTC.

This sequence joins TRBV2 and TRBJ1-1; 9 nucleotides agree with TRBD1. The CDR3 has 15 amino acids. Germline CDR1 SNHLY, CDR2 FYNNEI. The V and J ends lost 6 bases and 6 bases, in that order; junction bases with no gene match: 11. The CDR3 protein is CASRETGTGPAEAFF. The DNA of the CDR3 is TGTGCCAGCAGGGAGACAGGGACAGGGCCCGCTGAAGCTTTCTTT.

The gene calls are TRBV28 and TRBJ2-3; D possibly corresponds to TRBD1 (6 bases). V dropped 2 bases and J dropped 4 bases, with 13 bases sitting between them. Looked up from germline, CDR1 is MDHEN and CDR2 is SYDVKM. This CDR3 is built from 15 residues. CDR3 DNA: TGTGCCAGCAGTTTACTACCACAGGGAGCAGATACGCAGTATTTT. Its protein is CASSLLPQGADTQYF.

This clone was picked up one time. The chain couples TRBV7-8 to TRBJ2-7, with TRBD1 matching 7 bases. V shed 1 base, J shed 5 bases, and the junction held 8 bases outside the gene matches. Germline V gives CDR1 SGHVS, CDR2 FQNEAQ. The CDR3 contains 15 residues. Here the CDR3 DNA reads TGTGCCAGCAGCTTAGGACGGACAGGAGCCGACGAGCAGTACTTC. Its translation is CASSLGRTGADEQYF.

This clone was counted between two and nine times. The CDR3 nucleotides read TGTGCCAGCAGCCAAGGTGCCGGGACTAGCGGGGGGGCCCCGAATGAGCAGTTCTTC. This codes for CASSQGAGTSGGAPNEQFF. The chain recombines TRBV4-2 with TRBJ2-1, with 16 bases aligning to TRBD2. Germline CDR1 and CDR2: LGHNA and YNFKEQ. There are 19 residues in the CDR3. After removal of 1 base from V and 7 bases from J, the junction contained 10 bases not matched to a gene.